The 12 T cell receptor beta chains below were found in one sample sequenced in a study of control samples from healthy donors and cancer patients. Assay: immunoSEQ multiplex PCR; the TCRdb copy retains only in-frame clones and omits some. Recorded for this sample: fewer than 250,000 clones. Sequencing was performed on blood. Every receptor here comes from a woman under 40 in good health.

Written as DNA, the CDR3 is TGTGCCAGCAGCCTGAGGACAGGGGGTCGGGAGACCCAGTACTTC. It encodes CASSLRTGGRETQYF. The rearrangement links TRBV3-1 (or the pseudogene TRBV3-2) to TRBJ2-5; 10 bases are shared with TRBD1. Germline CDR1 reads LGHDT; CDR2 reads YNNKEL (reference sequence). J lost 5 bases, V lost 4 bases, and 7 bases had no gene match. CDR3 size: 15 residues.

This chain uses TRBV28 with TRBJ2-7; 8 bases agree with TRBD1. Germline-derived CDR1 and CDR2 are MDHEN and SYDVKM. V was clipped by 5 bases and J by 4 bases; unmatched bases: 10. The CDR3 runs 15 residues. CDR3 coding DNA: TGTGCCAGCAGTACTCCGGGACAGGCAATATACGAGCAGTACTTC. This translates into CASSTPGQAIYEQYF.

The CDR3 here is CASSLRTANTEAFF. CDR3 in DNA: TGTGCCAGCAGTTTGCGGACAGCGAACACTGAAGCTTTCTTT. The V and J genes are TRBV27 and TRBJ1-1; possibly TRBD1 for D (6 bases). Per germline, CDR1 MNHEY and CDR2 SMNVEV (reference sequence). V was clipped by 3 bases and J by 1 base, with 9 bases between them. The CDR3 is made up of 14 amino acids.

CDR3 sequence: CASRSWGNSPLHF. The CDR3 nucleotides are TGTGCCAGCAGATCTTGGGGGAATTCACCCCTCCACTTT. The chain combines TRBV2 with TRBJ1-6; D is possibly TRBD1 (5 bases). The CDR3 loop spans 13 amino acids. V lost 6 bases and J 7 bases, leaving 10 bases between the germline ends. In germline, CDR1 is SNHLY, CDR2 FYNNEI.

V usage is TRBV7-9 and J usage is TRBJ1-5, with a possible D match to TRBD1 (6 bases). The CDR3 has 15 residues. Germline values: CDR1 SEHNR, CDR2 FQNEAQ (reference sequence). Trimming removed 0 bases from V and 1 base from J, with 7 bases in between. CDR3 nucleotides: TGTGCCAGCAGCTTAGCAGGGGGGAGCAATCAGCCCCAGCATTTT. This gives the protein CASSLAGGSNQPQHF. The entire variable domain, with the rest obtained from reference TRBV7-9 and TRBJ1-5, is as follows: DTGVSQNPRHKITKRGQNVTFRCDPISEHNRLYWYRQTLGQGPEFLTYFQNEAQLEKSRLLSDRFSAERPKGSFSTLEIQRTEQGDSAMYLCASSLAGGSNQPQHFGDGTRLSIL.

The chain couples TRBV2 to TRBJ2-7; perhaps TRBD1 as D (5 bases). Germline CDR1 SNHLY, CDR2 FYNNEI. The CDR3 covers 15 residues. V lost 6 bases and J lost 2, with 17 bases in between. The CDR3 DNA is TGTGCCAGCAGGTTCGACAGCCCGAGAGCCTACGAGCAGTACTTC. Its protein product is CASRFDSPRAYEQYF.

The chain is built from TRBV7-2 and TRBJ1-2; D may be TRBD1 (6 bases). From germline, CDR1 is SGHTA and CDR2 FQGNSA. CDR3 size: 14 residues. V gave up 2 bases and J gave up 4 bases, with 11 bases separating them. The CDR3 loop reads CASSLLATGYGYTF. CDR3 coding DNA: TGTGCCAGCAGCTTACTTGCGACAGGCTATGGCTACACCTTC.

This sequence joins TRBV27 and TRBJ2-3; 7 nucleotides align to TRBD1. The germline CDR1 and CDR2 sequences are MNHEY and SMNVEV (reference sequence). This CDR3 is built from 16 residues. V lost 3 bases to trimming and J lost 5 bases; unmatched junction nucleotides: 11. CDR3 DNA sequence: TGTGCCAGCAGTTTGTCCCCCCCGGGACAGCAAGATACGCAGTATTTT. It translates to CASSLSPPGQQDTQYF.

The CDR3 is CASSPVAWASSGNTIYF. For the CDR3, the DNA is TGTGCCAGCAGCCCGGTTGCATGGGCGAGCTCTGGAAACACCATATATTTT. The rearrangement uses TRBV7-8 and TRBJ1-3; D gene unclear. The V gene's germline CDR1 is SGHVS and CDR2 FQNEAQ. The length of the CDR3 is 17 residues. Trimming removed 5 bases at V and 0 bases at J, with 17 bases between.

The chain recombines TRBV2 with TRBJ1-6; D is undetermined. The CDR3 extends over 15 amino acids. Germline lookup yields CDR1 SNHLY and CDR2 FYNNEI. The ends were cut back, 1 base at V and 3 bases at J, with 7 bases in the middle. The CDR3 loop is CASSEGRGYNSPLHF. In DNA form, the CDR3 reads TGTGCCAGCAGTGAAGGTCGGGGCTATAATTCACCCCTCCACTTT.

The V gene is TRBV18, the J gene TRBJ2-1; TRBD1 or TRBD2 may be the D gene (5 bases each). Germline CDR1 KGHSH, CDR2 LQKENI. V lost 4 bases and J lost 7, with 11 bases in between. The CDR3 sequence is 13 residues long. CDR3 residues: CASSLSRENEQFF. CDR3 DNA: TGTGCCAGCTCACTATCCAGGGAGAATGAGCAGTTCTTC.

The chain is built from TRBV27 and TRBJ1-5; no definite D call. V lost 5 bases to trimming and J lost 0 bases, with 23 bases between them. The germline V gene has CDR1 MNHEY and CDR2 SMNVEV (reference sequence). This CDR3 is 19 amino acids long. CDR3 DNA: TGTGCCAGCAGTACCGTCCGCCGGAGCCCATCCGGTAGCAATCAGCCCCAGCATTTT. Its protein product is CASSTVRRSPSGSNQPQHF.